Below, one T cell receptor (beta chain) is given with its context. Its specificity is not known. Germline CDR1 and CDR2: MNHNS and SASEGT. V shed 5 bases and J shed 3 bases, with 7 bases lying between them. This CDR3 region has 13 residues. The entry originates in a study of OX40 agonist ivuxolimab in advanced cancers. With autoimmune disease history or systemic immunosuppression, patients were excluded. Using immunoSEQ multiplex PCR, the repertoire was profiled, and TCRdb retains in-frame clones only, with some absent. The sample has around 48,000 clones, roughly 84% seen once; the top ten hold roughly 9.9%. Findings and caveats of the study: Clonal expansion by week 6 occurred in CD4+ and CD8+ blood T cells (at 0.1 to 3.0 mg/kg).

The chain joins TRBV6-1 to TRBJ2-2; no reliable D call. The starting material was CD4+ or CD8+ T cells sorted from blood, obtained in a trial of the OX40 agonist ivuxolimab. This clonotype originated in an adult with an advanced solid tumor such as melanoma, head and neck, liver or kidney cancer. CDR3 residues: CASSSEHTGELFF. CDR3 bases: TGTGCCAGCAGTTCGGAGCACACCGGGGAGCTGTTTTTT.